The 13 T cell receptor beta chains below were found in one sample sequenced in a study of shared clonotypes between healthy human individuals. Assay used: immunoSEQ multiplex PCR; TCRdb lists only in-frame clones, some missing. The sample carries roughly 1,500,000 clones, 98% recorded once. Sequenced: naive CD4+ T cells sorted from blood. Subset given: CD45RA+ positively selected. The source of these receptors is a man aged 30 to 45 in good health.

This CDR3 reads CASSILGRDHYGYTF. The CDR3 nucleotides read TGTGCCAGCTCAATTCTAGGACGGGACCACTATGGCTACACCTTC. The chain employs TRBV18 and TRBJ1-2; D possibly corresponds to TRBD1 (5 bases). This CDR3 is built from 15 residues. Germline CDR1 is KGHSH and CDR2 is LQKENI. V lost 5 bases to trimming and J lost 3 bases, with 16 bases between them.

The chain uses TRBV6-1 and TRBJ2-1; 7 bases agree with TRBD2. This CDR3 contains 16 residues. Germline V gene sequence: CDR1 MNHNS, CDR2 SASEGT. V gave up 1 base and J gave up 9 bases; unmatched junction bases: 12. CDR3 sequence (DNA): TGTGCCAGCAGTGAAGTGTGGGGCGCGGGAGCCGGTGAGCAGTTCTTC. Its protein product is CASSEVWGAGAGEQFF.

The chain carries TRBV28 and TRBJ1-5; D gene unclear. Germline CDR1 is MDHEN and CDR2 is SYDVKM. CDR3 size: 11 residues. The ends were cut back, 2 bases at V and 11 bases at J, with 7 bases in the middle. CDR3 residues: CASSLSLSQHF. The CDR3 nucleotides are TGTGCCAGCAGTTTAAGCCTATCCCAGCATTTT.

This chain joins TRBV28 and TRBJ1-2; possible D gene TRBD1, 5 bases. Trimming pared 1 base from V and 2 bases from J, leaving 11 bases between. This CDR3 has 15 amino acids. Germline lookup yields CDR1 MDHEN and CDR2 SYDVKM. The CDR3 here is CASSLYLGVNYGYTF. CDR3 bases: TGTGCCAGCAGTTTATACTTGGGGGTCAACTATGGCTACACCTTC.

The chain has TRBV7-9 and TRBJ2-1; 10 nucleotides agree with TRBD1. Germline assignment: CDR1 SEHNR and CDR2 FQNEAQ (reference sequence). The CDR3 has 16 residues. V was pared by 5 bases and J by 7 bases, with 11 bases of the junction left unmatched. CDR3 in DNA: TGTGCCAGCAGCCGTCCCGGGACAGGGGACGGTAATGAGCAGTTCTTC. Protein product: CASSRPGTGDGNEQFF.

The gene calls are TRBV2 and TRBJ2-3, with 7 bases lining up with TRBD1. Germline V lookup: CDR1 SNHLY, CDR2 FYNNEI. The J segment lost 1 base and the V segment lost 10 bases, leaving 5 bases of the junction unmatched. The CDR3 contains 13 residues. The CDR3 here is CAINRGGTDTQYF. The CDR3, as DNA: TGTGCCATAAACAGGGGTGGCACAGATACGCAGTATTTT. The complete variable domain, with remaining parts taken from reference TRBV2 and TRBJ2-3, reads EPEVTQTPSHQVTQMGQEVILRCVPISNHLYFYWYRQILGQKVEFLVSFYNNEISEKSEIFDDQFSVERPDGSNFTLKIRSTKLEDSAMYFCAINRGGTDTQYFGPGTRLTVL.

The rearrangement links TRBV5-4 to TRBJ2-5; possible D gene TRBD1, 6 bases. The germline gives CDR1 SGHNT, CDR2 YYREEE (reference sequence). The CDR3 loop spans 15 amino acids. V shed 4 bases and J shed 3 bases, with 16 bases lying between them. In DNA, the CDR3 is TGTGCCAGCAGCCCTAAGAATCAGGGGAAAGAGACCCAGTACTTC. Its translation is CASSPKNQGKETQYF.

The V and J genes are TRBV6-1 and TRBJ1-1, with D uncertain. Germline values: CDR1 MNHNS, CDR2 SASEGT. The CDR3 spans 14 residues. The V gene lost 6 bases and the J gene lost 0 bases, with 11 bases spanning the gap. CDR3 DNA: TGTGCCAGCAGGTGGGCAGATTTGAACACTGAAGCTTTCTTT. Translating it yields CASRWADLNTEAFF.

The V call is TRBV5-1, the J call TRBJ1-1; D is possibly TRBD1 (5 bases). Germline V gene sequence: CDR1 SGHRS, CDR2 YFSETQ. Trimming removed 3 bases from V and 6 bases from J, with 18 bases in between. The CDR3 consists of 15 residues. The CDR3 region has the DNA TGCGCCAGCAGCTGGCGACAGAATCTCAACCCTGAAGCTTTCTTT. It specifies CASSWRQNLNPEAFF.

This clone was recorded only once. This sequence joins TRBV4-2 and TRBJ2-7, with no clear D. With 0 bases removed from V and 5 bases from J, the gap between germline ends came to 2 bases. The CDR3 sequence is 11 residues long. CDR1 and CDR2 (germline): LGHNA, YNFKEQ. The CDR3 sequence is CASSQDHEQYF. The CDR3 nucleotides read TGTGCCAGCAGCCAAGACCACGAGCAGTACTTC.

This chain links TRBV7-9 with TRBJ2-3; 7 bases are shared with TRBD1. The CDR3 contains 12 residues. CDR1 SEHNR and CDR2 FQNEAQ come from the germline V gene (reference sequence). V lost 5 bases, J lost 11 bases, and 7 bases stayed unmatched. The CDR3 region is CASSARQGGQYF. Written as DNA, the CDR3 is TGTGCCAGCAGCGCCAGACAGGGCGGGCAGTATTTT.

The V call is TRBV2, the J call TRBJ2-1, with 8 bases that match TRBD2. The germline V gene has CDR1 SNHLY and CDR2 FYNNEI. The junction had 8 bases not matched to a gene; V was cut back by 4 bases and J by 6 bases. The CDR3 runs 15 residues. The CDR3 DNA is TGTGCCAGCAGTGTGGTGTTAGCGGGAATCAATGAGCAGTTCTTC. Amino acid sequence: CASSVVLAGINEQFF. Based on the CDR3 plus reference TRBV2 and TRBJ2-1, the full variable domain is EPEVTQTPSHQVTQMGQEVILRCVPISNHLYFYWYRQILGQKVEFLVSFYNNEISEKSEIFDDQFSVERPDGSNFTLKIRSTKLEDSAMYFCASSVVLAGINEQFFGPGTRLTVL.

This chain uses TRBV5-1 with TRBJ2-3, with 8 bases matching TRBD1. The CDR3 contains 17 residues. CDR1 is SGHRS, CDR2 YFSETQ, per germline. V trimming: 4 bases; J trimming: 3 bases; junction bases outside the gene matches: 13. As DNA, the CDR3 is TGCGCCAGCAGCAAGAGAGCCGGGACAGGCGGAACAGATACGCAGTATTTT. Its translation is CASSKRAGTGGTDTQYF.